Listed below are T cell receptor beta chains from one sample, sequenced in a study of neoadjuvant anti-PD-1 for oral cavity cancer. Some clones are missing from TCRdb's copy, which holds only in-frame ones; the method was immunoSEQ multiplex PCR. The sample comprises 75,000 to 100,000 clones, approximately 80% of which are singletons, and over 2.5% rests with the top ten. Material: PBMCs, obtained before nivolumab (anti-PD-1) treatment. Receptors originate from a person aged 35 to 85 with oral cavity squamous cell carcinoma. CDR3s include the opening cysteine and the closing phenylalanine or tryptophan. A D gene is named only where the DNA matches it firmly. The listing skips clone size in some rows; elsewhere it reads once, few, many or a size class.

>TRBV19|-|15|TRBJ2-1|-
TGTGCCAGTAGTGCGAGTCCTGTCGGATACAATGAGCAGTTCTTC
CASSASPVGYNEQFF
>TRBV19|TRBD1|15|TRBJ1-1|-
TGTGCCAGTAGTAAAGACAGGGTCGGAAGCACTGAAGCTTTCTTT
CASSKDRVGSTEAFF
>TRBV10-3|-|15|TRBJ2-7|-
TGTGCCATCAGTGAGGGGGATAGAGGACCCTACGAGCAGTACTTC
CAISEGDRGPYEQYF
>TRBV6-1|-|13|TRBJ2-7|-
TGTGCCAGCAAAAAAGACAGTTACTACGAGCAGTACTTC
CASKKDSYYEQYF
>TRBV7-6|TRBD2|17|TRBJ2-7|-
TGTGCCAGCAGCTTAGCGCTAAGAGCGGGGAGTTCCTACGAGCAGTACTTC
CASSLALRAGSSYEQYF
>TRBV15|-|16|TRBJ2-6|-
TGTGCCACCAGCAGAGAAATGCCCTCTGGGGCCAACGTCCTGACTTTC
CATSREMPSGANVLTF
>TRBV29-1|TRBD1|14|TRBJ1-1|-
TGCAGCGTTTCCCTACAGGGGGCAGGCACTGAAGCTTTCTTT
CSVSLQGAGTEAFF
>TRBV30|-|11|TRBJ2-2|-
TGTGCCTGGAATCTGGACGGGGAGCTGTTTTTT
CAWNLDGELFF
>TRBV27|TRBD2|18|TRBJ2-3|-
TGTGCCAGCAGTTTATCTCCCCGACTAGCGGGAAGGGCGGATACGCAGTATTTT
CASSLSPRLAGRADTQYF
>TRBV5-1|-|13|TRBJ2-1|-
TGCGCCAGCAGCTTCATGGACCGCGATGAGCAGTTCTTC
CASSFMDRDEQFF
>TRBV9|-|15|TRBJ1-1|-
TGTGCCAGCAGCGTAGCTCCCACTATGAACACTGAAGCTTTCTTT
CASSVAPTMNTEAFF
>TRBV7-8|TRBD1|17|TRBJ2-2|-
TGTGCCAGCAGCTTATGGGGACAGGCGACGAACACCGGGGAGCTGTTTTTT
CASSLWGQATNTGELFF
>TRBV7-9|-|15|TRBJ2-7|few
TGTGCCAGCAGCTCTCCCCGGGACATCTACTACGAGCAGTACTTC
CASSSPRDIYYEQYF
>TRBV5-4|-|16|TRBJ2-1|-
TGTGCCAGCAGCTTGGGCAGGGACTCCAAGCACAATGAGCAGTTCTTC
CASSLGRDSKHNEQFF
>TRBV13|-|14|TRBJ2-1|-
TGTGCCAGCAGCTCATCCGGGACCCACAATGAGCAGTTCTTC
CASSSSGTHNEQFF
>TRBV19|-|13|TRBJ2-5|few
TGTGCCAGTAGTCCAGGGGCAGGAGAGACCCAGTACTTC
CASSPGAGETQYF